These 31 T cell receptor beta chains came from one sample sequenced in a study of blood T cell repertoires in COVID-19 (dated by TCRdb to 2019 to 2021). Libraries were built with the immunoSEQ multiplex PCR assay. The clones in this table, taken by TCRdb from immuneACCESS, are in-frame only. Not every clone is retained; where verified, under half of the shortfall comes from an unresolved V gene, and the cause of the rest is unknown. The table for this sample lists roughly 380,000 clones; over 75% of them were counted only once. The ten largest clonotypes hold approximately 1.2% of the sample. The sample was PBMCs or T cells enriched from blood (not recorded which). The receptor source for this set is a man aged 25 to 40 who had recovered from COVID-19.

The rearrangement joins TRBV5-1 to TRBJ2-7, with 9 bases fitting TRBD1. From germline, CDR1 is SGHRS and CDR2 YFSETQ. V trimming: 1 base; J trimming: 3 bases; junction bases outside the gene matches: 2. CDR3 size: 14 residues. The CDR3 coding sequence is TGCGCCAGCAGCTTGAGGGACAGGGACTACGAGCAGTACTTC. Its translation: CASSLRDRDYEQYF.

This chain links TRBV3-1 (or the pseudogene TRBV3-2) with TRBJ2-7; D remains ambiguous. The CDR3 spans 13 residues. V lost 4 bases to trimming and J lost 0 bases, with 7 bases between them. Looked up from germline, CDR1 is LGHDT and CDR2 is YNNKEL (reference sequence). CDR3 loop: CASSLSHSYEQYF. Here the CDR3 DNA reads TGTGCCAGCAGCCTTAGCCACTCCTACGAGCAGTACTTC.

This clone came up once. The chain has TRBV15 and TRBJ1-2; D remains unclear. This CDR3 has 14 amino acids. CDR1 is LNHNV, CDR2 YYDKDF, per germline (reference sequence). Trimming took 0 bases from V and 4 from J, leaving 9 bases between them. The CDR3 nucleotides read TGTGCCACCAGCAGAGATTGGGAGGGCTATGGCTACACCTTC. Encoded protein: CATSRDWEGYGYTF.

The V and J genes are TRBV7-2 and TRBJ2-1; 12 bases are shared with TRBD2. This CDR3 is built from 15 residues. With 4 bases clipped from V and 5 bases from J, the junction kept 3 bases outside the gene matches. Looked up from germline, CDR1 is SGHTA and CDR2 is FQGNSA. CDR3 amino acids: CASSYRLAGDNEQFF. The CDR3, as DNA: TGTGCCAGCAGCTACCGACTAGCGGGGGACAATGAGCAGTTCTTC.

This chain uses TRBV5-1 with TRBJ1-2; 8 nucleotides agree with TRBD1. The CDR3 runs to 14 residues. Germline V CDR1 and CDR2: SGHRS, YFSETQ. V lost 4 bases and J lost 4; bases outside the gene matches: 6. CDR3 bases: TGCGCCAGCAGCACGGACAGGGAAGGCTATGGCTACACCTTC. It translates to CASSTDREGYGYTF.

DNA of the CDR3: TGTGCCAGCCGAGGGGACAGGGAAGCTTTCTTT. Translated: CASRGDREAFF. The chain has TRBV28 and TRBJ1-1; TRBD1 agrees at 8 bases. Unmatched junction bases numbered 4, after V lost 8 bases and J lost 8 bases. The CDR3 is 11 amino acids. Germline V gene data show CDR1 as MDHEN and CDR2 as SYDVKM.

The rearrangement links TRBV10-3 to TRBJ2-3; D ambiguous. Germline-derived CDR1 and CDR2 are ENHRY and SYGVKD. With 10 bases removed from V and 1 base from J, the gap between germline ends came to 3 bases. This CDR3 region has 10 residues. The chain's CDR3 is CATGTDTQYF. In nucleotides, the CDR3 is TGTGCCACCGGCACAGATACGCAGTATTTT.

The rearrangement links TRBV29-1 to TRBJ2-1; TRBD2 matches at 10 bases. The V and J ends lost 7 bases and 9 bases, in that order; junction bases with no gene match: 15. The CDR3 is made up of 15 amino acids. Germline CDR1 and CDR2: SQVTM and ANQGSEA. CDR3 nucleotides: TGCAGCGCCGCTAGGGGGACTAGCGTCCGTATTGAGCAGTTCTTC. Encoded protein: CSAARGTSVRIEQFF.

The chain links TRBV9 to TRBJ1-1; TRBD1 matches at 7 bases. This CDR3 region has 13 residues. The V segment lost 0 bases and the J segment 8 bases; nucleotides outside the gene matches: 4. Germline V gene data show CDR1 as SGDLS and CDR2 as YYNGEE. The CDR3 region has the DNA TGTGCCAGCAGCGTAGCTGTGGGACAGGAAGCTTTCTTT. Translated, it gives CASSVAVGQEAFF.

The genes are TRBV12-5 and TRBJ1-1; 8 nucleotides align to TRBD1. CDR3 length: 13 residues. J lost 4 bases, V lost 6 bases, and 4 bases had no gene match. The germline V gene has CDR1 LGHNT and CDR2 FRNRAP. The CDR3 reads CASGGDRFTEAFF. DNA of the CDR3: TGTGCTAGTGGAGGGGACAGGTTCACTGAAGCTTTCTTT. Using reference TRBV12-5 and TRBJ1-1 for the parts outside the CDR3, the full variable domain is DARVTQTPRHKVTEMGQEVTMRCQPILGHNTVFWYRQTMMQGLELLAYFRNRAPLDDSGMPKDRFSAEMPDATLATLKIQPSEPRDSAVYFCASGGDRFTEAFFGQGTRLTVV.

The chain has TRBV4-3 and TRBJ2-5, with 16 bases that match TRBD2. V shed 4 bases and J 2 bases; nucleotides not matched to a gene: 16. Per germline, CDR1 LGHNA and CDR2 YSLEER. CDR3 length: 21 residues. DNA for the CDR3: TGCGCCAGCAGCCGAGTCCCCCCCGGGACTAGCGGGGGGGCAAGGCAAGAGACCCAGTACTTC. The encoded protein is CASSRVPPGTSGGARQETQYF.

This clone was seen a single time. The chain joins TRBV3-1 (or the pseudogene TRBV3-2) to TRBJ2-2, with TRBD2 matching 9 bases. The V gene's germline CDR1 is LGHDT and CDR2 YNNKEL (reference sequence). The V and J ends lost 5 bases and 7 bases, in that order; junction bases with no gene match: 14. This CDR3 region has 17 residues. CDR3 DNA: TGTGCCAGCAGCTCTTTTAGCGGGGGTCCCGTGCACGGGGAGCTGTTTTTT. Its translation is CASSSFSGGPVHGELFF.

The chain uses TRBV18 and TRBJ2-7; 8 bases fit TRBD2. The CDR3 length is 16 residues. Losses at the gene ends were 2 bases for V and 3 bases for J; bases not matched to a gene: 9. From germline, CDR1 is KGHSH and CDR2 LQKENI. The CDR3 protein is CASSPSGGFPYYEQYF. The DNA of the CDR3 is TGTGCCAGCTCACCAAGCGGGGGCTTCCCCTACTACGAGCAGTACTTC.

The V gene is TRBV4-1, the J gene TRBJ2-1, with TRBD2 identical over 8 bases. Germline assignment: CDR1 MGHRA and CDR2 YSYEKL. The CDR3 has 18 residues. V shed 1 base, J shed 2 bases, and the junction held 10 bases outside the gene matches. CDR3 residues: CASSQVGLVPFAYNEQFF. DNA for the CDR3: TGCGCCAGCAGCCAAGTGGGACTAGTTCCTTTCGCCTACAATGAGCAGTTCTTC.

The V and J genes are TRBV7-9 and TRBJ1-1; 8 bases are a match to TRBD1. CDR1 is SEHNR and CDR2 is FQNEAQ in the germline V gene (reference sequence). CDR3 size: 15 residues. J gave up 6 bases and V 3 bases, and 9 bases lay outside the gene matches. CDR3 coding DNA: TGTGCCAGCAGCTTTGCCCAGGGACAGGTAGCTGAAGCTTTCTTT. Amino acids: CASSFAQGQVAEAFF.

The chain joins TRBV2 to TRBJ2-1, with TRBD2 identical over 14 bases. From germline, CDR1 is SNHLY and CDR2 FYNNEI. With V trimmed by 4 bases and J by 4 bases, 0 bases remained unmatched. The CDR3 loop spans 15 amino acids. The CDR3 DNA is TGTGCCAGCAGTGGACTAGCGGGGGGGTACAATGAGCAGTTCTTC. Translating gives CASSGLAGGYNEQFF.

This chain links TRBV5-5 with TRBJ1-1; no clear D gene. The V end was cut by 0 bases, the J end by 7 bases, with 7 bases between. Germline V gene lookup returns CDR1 SGHKS and CDR2 YYEKEE (reference sequence). This CDR3 comprises 12 residues. CDR3 residues: CASSLGEIEAFF. CDR3 nucleotide sequence: TGTGCCAGCAGCTTGGGGGAGATTGAAGCTTTCTTT.

The chain joins TRBV5-6 to TRBJ1-1; 7 nucleotides line up with TRBD1. Germline CDR1 reads SGHDT; CDR2 reads YYEEEE. This CDR3 has 15 residues. The J segment lost 1 base and the V segment lost 4 bases, leaving 7 bases of the junction unmatched. The CDR3 here is CASSPAGTANTEAFF. DNA of the CDR3: TGTGCCAGCAGCCCAGCCGGGACAGCGAACACTGAAGCTTTCTTT.

On this clone: Other DNA sequences in this specimen translate into the identical CDR3. V usage is TRBV30 and J usage is TRBJ1-1, with 9 bases fitting TRBD1. The CDR3 is made up of 13 amino acids. The germline CDR1 and CDR2 sequences are GTSNPN and SVGIG (reference sequence). The V gene end was trimmed by 3 bases and the J gene end by 5 bases; junction bases not matched to a gene: 4. The CDR3: CAWRGQGGTEAFF. The CDR3 bases are TGTGCCTGGAGGGGACAGGGTGGAACTGAAGCTTTCTTT.

This rearrangement joins TRBV19 to TRBJ1-5; the D gene is possibly TRBD1 (5 bases). Between the trimmed V and J ends, which lost 7 bases and 3 bases, there was a span of 19 bases. CDR3 length: 16 residues. Germline lookup yields CDR1 LNHDA and CDR2 SQIVND (reference sequence). The CDR3 reads CASTSPTDTNNQPQHF. In DNA form, the CDR3 reads TGTGCCAGTACCTCCCCGACAGATACCAACAATCAGCCCCAGCATTTT. Based on the CDR3 plus reference TRBV19 and TRBJ1-5, the full variable domain is DGGITQSPKYLFRKEGQNVTLSCEQNLNHDAMYWYRQDPGQGLRLIYYSQIVNDFQKGDIAEGYSVSREKKESFPLTVTSAQKNPTAFYLCASTSPTDTNNQPQHFGDGTRLSIL.

This clone was picked up one time. The gene calls are TRBV30 and TRBJ1-2, with 7 bases that match TRBD1. V lost 3 bases to trimming and J lost 4 bases; unmatched junction nucleotides: 8. The germline gives CDR1 GTSNPN, CDR2 SVGIG (reference sequence). CDR3 length: 14 residues. CDR3 amino acids: CAWRGDSDGYGYTF. The DNA for the CDR3 is TGTGCCTGGAGGGGGGACAGCGACGGCTATGGCTACACCTTC. Variable domain in full (rest from reference TRBV30 and TRBJ1-2): SQTIHQWPATLVQPVGSPLSLECTVEGTSNPNLYWYRQAAGRGLQLLFYSVGIGQISSEVPQNLSASRPQDRQFILSSKKLLLSDSGFYLCAWRGDSDGYGYTFGSGTRLTVV.

The chain links TRBV3-1 (or the pseudogene TRBV3-2) to TRBJ2-2; weak D call: TRBD1 (6 bases). Germline V gene data show CDR1 as LGHDT and CDR2 as YNNKEL (reference sequence). The CDR3 length is 16 residues. The V end was cut by 5 bases, the J end by 5 bases, with 18 bases between. DNA of the CDR3: TGTGCCAGCAGCTCCCGTAGGCAGGGGAGAACCGGGGAGCTGTTTTTT. Residues: CASSSRRQGRTGELFF.

The CDR3 nucleotides are TGTGCCACCAGCAGATGGGAGACACCGGAAGCTTTCTTT. Translating gives CATSRWETPEAFF. The chain couples TRBV15 to TRBJ1-1, with D hard to call. The CDR3 is 13 residues long. The V end was cut by 2 bases, the J end by 8 bases, with 12 bases between. Germline CDR1 is LNHNV and CDR2 is YYDKDF (reference sequence).

This clone was counted a few times. The chain has TRBV2 and TRBJ2-6; tentatively, D is TRBD2 (6 bases). Germline V gene data show CDR1 as SNHLY and CDR2 as FYNNEI. The V end was cut by 2 bases, the J end by 0 bases, with 14 bases between. The CDR3 extends over 18 amino acids. The CDR3 DNA is TGTGCCAGCAGTGAATCGGGACTGTTTCGCTCTGGGGCCAACGTCCTGACTTTC. It is translated as CASSESGLFRSGANVLTF. Variable domain in full (rest from reference TRBV2 and TRBJ2-6): EPEVTQTPSHQVTQMGQEVILRCVPISNHLYFYWYRQILGQKVEFLVSFYNNEISEKSEIFDDQFSVERPDGSNFTLKIRSTKLEDSAMYFCASSESGLFRSGANVLTFGAGSRLTVL.

The genes are TRBV6-5 and TRBJ1-2; D not certain. The CDR3 is 15 residues long. The V end lost 3 bases, the J end lost 5 bases, and 16 bases lay between the germline ends. Germline assignment: CDR1 MNHEY and CDR2 SVGAGI. The CDR3 DNA is TGTGCCAGCAGTTATGTAGGAGGGATGGCGTATGGCTACACCTTC. It yields the protein CASSYVGGMAYGYTF.

The chain couples TRBV2 to TRBJ2-1; no firm D call. Trimming left V 3 bases short and J 0 bases short, with 9 bases between. The CDR3 is 15 residues long. Per germline, CDR1 SNHLY and CDR2 FYNNEI. CDR3 DNA: TGTGCCAGCAGTGAGTACCACACCTCCTACAATGAGCAGTTCTTC. It encodes CASSEYHTSYNEQFF.

The sample holds a few counts of this clone. The chain is built from TRBV5-1 and TRBJ1-2, with 7 bases lining up with TRBD1. The CDR3 contains 13 residues. With 3 bases clipped from V and 7 bases from J, the junction kept 6 bases outside the gene matches. CDR1 and CDR2 (germline): SGHRS, YFSETQ. CDR3 amino acids: CASSSTGQAGYTF. In DNA form, the CDR3 reads TGCGCCAGCAGCTCGACCGGACAGGCTGGCTACACCTTC.

This clone was recorded only once. V and J are TRBV12-3 or TRBV12-4 and TRBJ2-7, with 7 bases identical to TRBD1. V gave up 5 bases and J gave up 3 bases; unmatched junction bases: 4. CDR3 length: 13 residues. CDR3 in amino acids: CASSPGDSYEQYF. The DNA for the CDR3 is TGTGCCAGCAGTCCAGGGGACAGCTACGAGCAGTACTTC.

This clone was picked up a small number of times. CDR3 DNA sequence: TGTGCCAGCAGCCTGGGACAGGGGGTAGGTTATGGCTACACCTTC. Encoded protein: CASSLGQGVGYGYTF. The chain couples TRBV7-2 to TRBJ1-2; 11 nucleotides align to TRBD1. Germline values: CDR1 SGHTA, CDR2 FQGNSA. V lost 5 bases, J lost 5 bases, and 7 bases stayed unmatched. The CDR3 is 15 residues long.

J is TRBJ2-7 and V is TRBV3-1 (or the pseudogene TRBV3-2); perhaps TRBD2 as D (6 bases). The CDR3 extends over 12 amino acids. Germline V gives CDR1 LGHDT, CDR2 YNNKEL (reference sequence). V was shortened by 2 bases and J by 11 bases, with 13 bases between the two germline ends. In DNA form, the CDR3 reads TGTGCCAGCAGCCAATCCGCTGGGGGGAAGTACTTC. The encoded protein is CASSQSAGGKYF.

This clone occurred a few times. The chain is built from TRBV5-1 and TRBJ2-7; 9 positions agree with TRBD1. CDR1 is SGHRS, CDR2 YFSETQ, per germline. The V segment lost 3 bases and the J segment 5 bases; nucleotides outside the gene matches: 3. The CDR3 totals 13 residues. CDR3 coding DNA: TGCGCCAGCAGCTGGGACAGGGCCCACGAGCAGTACTTC. Residues: CASSWDRAHEQYF. The variable domain in full, with the rest retrieved from reference TRBV5-1 and TRBJ2-7, is KAGVTQTPRYLIKTRGQQVTLSCSPISGHRSVSWYQQTPGQGLQFLFEYFSETQRNKGNFPGRFSGRQFSNSRSEMNVSTLELGDSALYLCASSWDRAHEQYFGPGTRLTVT.